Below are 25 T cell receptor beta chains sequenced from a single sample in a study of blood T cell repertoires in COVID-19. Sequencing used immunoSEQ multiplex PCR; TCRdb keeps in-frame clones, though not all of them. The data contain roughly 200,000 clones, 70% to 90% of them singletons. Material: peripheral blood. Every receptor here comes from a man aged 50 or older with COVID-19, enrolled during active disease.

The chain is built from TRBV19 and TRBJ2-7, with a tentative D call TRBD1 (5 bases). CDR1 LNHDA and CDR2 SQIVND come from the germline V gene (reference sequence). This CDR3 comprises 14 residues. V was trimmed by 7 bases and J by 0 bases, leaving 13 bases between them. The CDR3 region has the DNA TGTGCCAGTAATGCCGACAGTGACTCCTACGAGCAGTACTTC. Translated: CASNADSDSYEQYF.

The CDR3 sequence is CASSWTSGTGGNGELFF. The CDR3 nucleotides are TGTGCCAGCAGTTGGACATCCGGGACAGGGGGCAACGGGGAGCTGTTTTTT. The J gene is TRBJ2-2, the V gene TRBV27, with TRBD1 matching over 12 bases. This CDR3 region has 17 residues. Looked up from germline, CDR1 is MNHEY and CDR2 is SMNVEV (reference sequence). V shed 4 bases and J 7 bases; nucleotides not matched to a gene: 10.

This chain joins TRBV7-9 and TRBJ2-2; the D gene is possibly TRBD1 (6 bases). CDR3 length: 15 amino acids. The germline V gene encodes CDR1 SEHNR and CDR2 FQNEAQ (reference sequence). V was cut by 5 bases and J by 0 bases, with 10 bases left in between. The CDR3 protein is CASSTGTPNTGELFF. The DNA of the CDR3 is TGTGCCAGCAGCACAGGGACACCGAACACCGGGGAGCTGTTTTTT.

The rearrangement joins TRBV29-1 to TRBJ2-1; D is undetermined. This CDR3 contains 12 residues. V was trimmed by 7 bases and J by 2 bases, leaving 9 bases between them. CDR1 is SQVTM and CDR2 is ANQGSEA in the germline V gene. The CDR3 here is CSARAAYNEQFF. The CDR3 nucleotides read TGCAGCGCCCGAGCCGCCTACAATGAGCAGTTCTTC.

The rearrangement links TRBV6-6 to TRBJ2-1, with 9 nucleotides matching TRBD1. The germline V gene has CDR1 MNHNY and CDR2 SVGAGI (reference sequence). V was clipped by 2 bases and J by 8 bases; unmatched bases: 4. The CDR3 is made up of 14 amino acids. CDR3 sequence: CASSYRDRDHEQFF. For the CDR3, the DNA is TGTGCCAGCAGTTACAGGGACAGGGACCATGAGCAGTTCTTC.

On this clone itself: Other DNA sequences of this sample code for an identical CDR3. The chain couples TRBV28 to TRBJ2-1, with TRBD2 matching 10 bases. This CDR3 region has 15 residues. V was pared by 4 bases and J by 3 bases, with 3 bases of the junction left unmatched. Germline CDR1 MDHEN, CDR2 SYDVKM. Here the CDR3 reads CASSSLAGGYNEQFF. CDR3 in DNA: TGTGCCAGCAGTTCCTTAGCGGGGGGCTACAATGAGCAGTTCTTC.

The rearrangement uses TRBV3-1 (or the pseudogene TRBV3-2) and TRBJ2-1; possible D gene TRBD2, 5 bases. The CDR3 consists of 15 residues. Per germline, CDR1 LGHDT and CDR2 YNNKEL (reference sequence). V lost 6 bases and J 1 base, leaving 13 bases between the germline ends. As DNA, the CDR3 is TGTGCCAGCAGTTCAGACTACCTATCCTACAATGAGCAGTTCTTC. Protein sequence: CASSSDYLSYNEQFF.

The CDR3 is CASSLLGTGFGNEQFF. For the CDR3, the DNA is TGTGCCAGCAGTTTATTGGGGACAGGGTTTGGGAATGAGCAGTTCTTC. This chain links TRBV27 with TRBJ2-1; 9 bases are a match to TRBD1. Trimming took 1 base from V and 7 from J; bases not matched to a gene: 8. CDR1 MNHEY and CDR2 SMNVEV come from the germline V gene (reference sequence). The CDR3 covers 16 residues.

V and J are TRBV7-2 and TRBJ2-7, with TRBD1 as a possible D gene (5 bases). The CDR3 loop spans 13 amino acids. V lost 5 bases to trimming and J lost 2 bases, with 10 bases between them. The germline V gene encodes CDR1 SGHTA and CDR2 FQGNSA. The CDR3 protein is CASSPDNTYEQYF. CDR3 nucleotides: TGTGCCAGCAGCCCGGACAATACCTACGAGCAGTACTTC.

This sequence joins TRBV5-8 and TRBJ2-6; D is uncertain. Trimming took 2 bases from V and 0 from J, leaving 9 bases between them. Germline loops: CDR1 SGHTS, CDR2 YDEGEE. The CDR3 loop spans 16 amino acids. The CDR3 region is CASSFGPASGANVLTF. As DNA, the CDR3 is TGTGCCAGCAGCTTTGGGCCAGCCTCTGGGGCCAACGTCCTGACTTTC.

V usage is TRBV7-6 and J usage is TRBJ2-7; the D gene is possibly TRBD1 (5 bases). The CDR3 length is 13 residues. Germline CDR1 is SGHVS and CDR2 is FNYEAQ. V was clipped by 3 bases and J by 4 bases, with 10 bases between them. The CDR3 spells CASSLAQGYEQYF. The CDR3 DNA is TGTGCCAGCAGCTTGGCTCAGGGATACGAGCAGTACTTC.

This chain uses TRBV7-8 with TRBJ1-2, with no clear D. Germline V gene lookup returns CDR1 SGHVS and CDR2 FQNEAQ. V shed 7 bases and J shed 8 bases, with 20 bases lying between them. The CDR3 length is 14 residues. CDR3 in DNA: TGTGCCAGCACCCCGACGAGGGCAGACGGAGGCTACACCTTC. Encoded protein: CASTPTRADGGYTF.

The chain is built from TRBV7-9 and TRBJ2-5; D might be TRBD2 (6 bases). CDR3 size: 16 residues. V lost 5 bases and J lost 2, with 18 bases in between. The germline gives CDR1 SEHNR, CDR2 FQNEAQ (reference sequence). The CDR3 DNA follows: TGTGCCAGCAGCAACCGGGACTCAGTTAGACAAGAGACCCAGTACTTC. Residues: CASSNRDSVRQETQYF.

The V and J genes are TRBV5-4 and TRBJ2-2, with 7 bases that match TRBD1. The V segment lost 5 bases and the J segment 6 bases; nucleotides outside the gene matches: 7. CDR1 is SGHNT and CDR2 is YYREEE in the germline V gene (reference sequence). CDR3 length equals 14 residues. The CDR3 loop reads CASSFQDRAGELFF. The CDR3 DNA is TGTGCCAGCAGTTTCCAAGACAGGGCCGGGGAGCTGTTTTTT.

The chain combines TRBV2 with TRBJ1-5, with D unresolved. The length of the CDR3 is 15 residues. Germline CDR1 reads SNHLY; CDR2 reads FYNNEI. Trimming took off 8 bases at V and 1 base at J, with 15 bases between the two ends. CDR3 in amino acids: CASHGSQLSNQPQHF. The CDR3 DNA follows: TGTGCCAGCCATGGGAGTCAGTTAAGCAATCAGCCCCAGCATTTT.

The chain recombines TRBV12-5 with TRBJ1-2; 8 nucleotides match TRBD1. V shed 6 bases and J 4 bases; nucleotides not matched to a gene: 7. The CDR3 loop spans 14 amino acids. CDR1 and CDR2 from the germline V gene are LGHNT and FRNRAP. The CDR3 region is CASGPGGPSYGYTF. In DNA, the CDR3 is TGTGCTAGTGGGCCAGGGGGCCCGTCCTATGGCTACACCTTC.

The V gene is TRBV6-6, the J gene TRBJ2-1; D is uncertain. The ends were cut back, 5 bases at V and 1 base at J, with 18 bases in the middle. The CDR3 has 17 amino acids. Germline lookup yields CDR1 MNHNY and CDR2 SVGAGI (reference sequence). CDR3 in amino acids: CASSRNWRASSYNEQFF. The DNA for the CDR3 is TGTGCCAGCAGTCGGAACTGGCGAGCGAGTTCCTACAATGAGCAGTTCTTC.

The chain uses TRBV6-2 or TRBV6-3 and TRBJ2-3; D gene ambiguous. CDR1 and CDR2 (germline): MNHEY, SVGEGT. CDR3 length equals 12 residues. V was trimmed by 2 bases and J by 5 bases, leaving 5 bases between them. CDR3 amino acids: CASSYIGDTQYF. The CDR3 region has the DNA TGTGCCAGCAGTTACATCGGAGATACGCAGTATTTT.

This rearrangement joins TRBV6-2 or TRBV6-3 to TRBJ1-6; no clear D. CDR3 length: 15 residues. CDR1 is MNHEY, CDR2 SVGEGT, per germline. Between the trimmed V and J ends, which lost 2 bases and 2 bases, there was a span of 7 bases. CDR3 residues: CASSYEGTYNSPLHF. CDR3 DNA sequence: TGTGCCAGCAGTTACGAGGGTACCTATAATTCACCCCTCCACTTT.

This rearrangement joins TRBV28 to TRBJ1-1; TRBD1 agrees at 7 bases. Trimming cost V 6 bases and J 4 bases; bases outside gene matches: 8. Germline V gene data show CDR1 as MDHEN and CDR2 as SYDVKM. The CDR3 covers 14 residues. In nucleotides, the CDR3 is TGTGCCAGCAGCCGAGGGGGCCCCGGCACTGAAGCTTTCTTT. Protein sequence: CASSRGGPGTEAFF.

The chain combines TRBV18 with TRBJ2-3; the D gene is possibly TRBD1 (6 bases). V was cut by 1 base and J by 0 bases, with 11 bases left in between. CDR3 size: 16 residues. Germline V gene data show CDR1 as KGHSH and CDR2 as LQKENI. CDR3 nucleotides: TGTGCCAGCTCACCACGACAGGCGACTAGCACAGATACGCAGTATTTT. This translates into CASSPRQATSTDTQYF.

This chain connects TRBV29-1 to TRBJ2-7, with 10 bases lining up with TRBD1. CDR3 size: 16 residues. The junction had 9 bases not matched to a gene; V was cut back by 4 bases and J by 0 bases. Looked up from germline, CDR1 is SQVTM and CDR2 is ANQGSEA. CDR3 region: CSVGDRGLGGSYEQYF. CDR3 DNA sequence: TGCAGCGTTGGGGACAGGGGATTAGGGGGCTCCTACGAGCAGTACTTC.

CDR3 nucleotide sequence: TGTGCCAGCAGCTTAAGGGCCCCGGGAGTTAGCTCCTATAATTCACCCCTCCACTTT. It is translated as CASSLRAPGVSSYNSPLHF. The rearrangement joins TRBV11-2 to TRBJ1-6; no firm D call. V gave up 2 bases and J gave up 0 bases, with 17 bases separating them. Germline V gene data show CDR1 as SGHAT and CDR2 as FQNNGV. CDR3 length: 19 amino acids. Complete variable domain (other parts from reference TRBV11-2 and TRBJ1-6): EAGVAQSPRYKIIEKRQSVAFWCNPISGHATLYWYQQILGQGPKLLIQFQNNGVVDDSQLPKDRFSAERLKGVDSTLKIQPAKLEDSAVYLCASSLRAPGVSSYNSPLHFGNGTRLTVT.

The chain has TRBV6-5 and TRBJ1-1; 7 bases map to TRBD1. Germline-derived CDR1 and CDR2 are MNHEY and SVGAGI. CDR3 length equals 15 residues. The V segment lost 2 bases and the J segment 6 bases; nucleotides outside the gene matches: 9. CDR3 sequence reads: CASSYTTGEDSEAFF. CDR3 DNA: TGTGCCAGCAGTTACACAACAGGGGAGGATTCTGAAGCTTTCTTT.

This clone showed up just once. This CDR3 is CASSFTRDSGNTIYF. The CDR3 nucleotides are TGTGCCAGCAGCTTTACCCGGGACTCTGGAAACACCATATATTTT. J is TRBJ1-3 and V is TRBV7-2; D ambiguous. The CDR3 runs to 15 residues. V was clipped by 3 bases and J by 0 bases, with 9 bases between them. The germline gives CDR1 SGHTA, CDR2 FQGNSA.